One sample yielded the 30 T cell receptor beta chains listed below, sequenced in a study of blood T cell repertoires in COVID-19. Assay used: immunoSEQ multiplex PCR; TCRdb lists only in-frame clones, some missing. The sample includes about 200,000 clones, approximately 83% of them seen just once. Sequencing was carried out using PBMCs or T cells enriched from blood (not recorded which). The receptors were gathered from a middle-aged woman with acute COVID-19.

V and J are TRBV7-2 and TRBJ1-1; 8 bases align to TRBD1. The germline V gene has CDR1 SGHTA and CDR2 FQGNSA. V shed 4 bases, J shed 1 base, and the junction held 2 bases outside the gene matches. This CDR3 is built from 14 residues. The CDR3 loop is CASSYRGENTEAFF. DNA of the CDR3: TGTGCCAGCAGCTACAGGGGGGAGAACACTGAAGCTTTCTTT.

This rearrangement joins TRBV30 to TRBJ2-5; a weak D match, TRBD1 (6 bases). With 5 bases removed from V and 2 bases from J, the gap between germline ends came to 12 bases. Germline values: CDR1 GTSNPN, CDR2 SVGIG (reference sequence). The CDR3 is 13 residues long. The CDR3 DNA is TGTGCCTGGTTGGGACACCTACAAGAGACCCAGTACTTC. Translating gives CAWLGHLQETQYF.

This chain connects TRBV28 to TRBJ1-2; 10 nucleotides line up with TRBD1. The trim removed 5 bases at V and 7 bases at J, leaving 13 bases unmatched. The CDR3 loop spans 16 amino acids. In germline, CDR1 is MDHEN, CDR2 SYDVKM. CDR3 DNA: TGTGCCAGCAGTACATCCTCCGGGACAGGGGAAAGTGGCTACACCTTC. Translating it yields CASSTSSGTGESGYTF.

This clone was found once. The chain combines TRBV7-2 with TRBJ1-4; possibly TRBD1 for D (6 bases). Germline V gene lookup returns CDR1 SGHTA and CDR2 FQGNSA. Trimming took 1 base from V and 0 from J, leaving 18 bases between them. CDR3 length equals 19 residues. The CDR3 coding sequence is TGTGCCAGCAGCTTAGAGAACAGGGTCCGGTCTGCAACTAATGAAAAACTGTTTTTT. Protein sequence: CASSLENRVRSATNEKLFF. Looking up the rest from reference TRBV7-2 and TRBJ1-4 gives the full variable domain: GAGVSQSPSNKVTEKGKDVELRCDPISGHTALYWYRQSLGQGLEFLIYFQGNSAPDKSGLPSDRFSAERTGGSVSTLTIQRTQQEDSAVYLCASSLENRVRSATNEKLFFGSGTQLSVL.

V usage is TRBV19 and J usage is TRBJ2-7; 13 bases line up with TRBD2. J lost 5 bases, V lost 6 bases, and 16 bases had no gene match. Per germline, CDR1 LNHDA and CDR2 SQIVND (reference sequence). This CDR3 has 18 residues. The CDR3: CASSSSHPTSGRVNEQYF. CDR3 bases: TGTGCCAGTAGCTCCTCCCATCCCACTAGCGGGAGGGTGAACGAGCAGTACTTC.

CDR3 sequence reads: CSAGDRGQETQYF. The DNA for the CDR3 is TGCAGCGCAGGGGACAGGGGCCAAGAGACCCAGTACTTC. The rearrangement uses TRBV29-1 and TRBJ2-5; 10 nucleotides match TRBD1. The CDR3 is 13 residues long. V lost 7 bases, J lost 1 base, and 3 bases stayed unmatched. Looked up from germline, CDR1 is SQVTM and CDR2 is ANQGSEA.

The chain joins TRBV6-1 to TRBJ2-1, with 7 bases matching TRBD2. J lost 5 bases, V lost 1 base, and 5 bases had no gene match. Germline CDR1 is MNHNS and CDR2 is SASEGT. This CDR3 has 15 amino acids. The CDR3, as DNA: TGTGCCAGCAGTGAAGTCGGGGGGAGGGACAATGAGCAGTTCTTC. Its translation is CASSEVGGRDNEQFF.

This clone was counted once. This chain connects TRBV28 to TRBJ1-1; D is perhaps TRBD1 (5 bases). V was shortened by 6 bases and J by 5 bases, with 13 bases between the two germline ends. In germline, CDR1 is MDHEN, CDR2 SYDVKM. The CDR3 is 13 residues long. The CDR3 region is CASRPVGGTEAFF. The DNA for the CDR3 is TGTGCCAGCAGACCCGTCGGGGGGACTGAAGCTTTCTTT.

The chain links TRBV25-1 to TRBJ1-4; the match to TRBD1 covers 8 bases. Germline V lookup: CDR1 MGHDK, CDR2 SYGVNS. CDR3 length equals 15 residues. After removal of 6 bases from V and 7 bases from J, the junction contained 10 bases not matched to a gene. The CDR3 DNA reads TGTGCCAGCAGCCTCTGGGGCAGGGGGCCTGAAAAACTGTTTTTT. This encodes CASSLWGRGPEKLFF.

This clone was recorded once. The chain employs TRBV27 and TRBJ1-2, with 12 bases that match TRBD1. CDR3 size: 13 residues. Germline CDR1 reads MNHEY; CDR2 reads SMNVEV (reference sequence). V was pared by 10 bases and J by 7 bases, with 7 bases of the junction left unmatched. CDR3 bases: TGTGCCACCCGTGGGACAGGGGGCAGTGGCTACACCTTC. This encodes CATRGTGGSGYTF.

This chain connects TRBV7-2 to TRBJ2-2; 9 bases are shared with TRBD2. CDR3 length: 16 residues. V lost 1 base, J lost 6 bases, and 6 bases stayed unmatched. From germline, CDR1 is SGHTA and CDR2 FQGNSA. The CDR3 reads CASSLGGAGGSGELFF. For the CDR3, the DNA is TGTGCCAGCAGCTTAGGGGGAGCGGGAGGATCCGGGGAGCTGTTTTTT.

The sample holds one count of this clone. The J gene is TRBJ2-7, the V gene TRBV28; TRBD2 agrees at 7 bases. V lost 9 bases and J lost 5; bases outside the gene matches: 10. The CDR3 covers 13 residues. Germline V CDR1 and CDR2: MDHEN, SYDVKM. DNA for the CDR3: TGTGCCAGTCGGACTAGTCTTACGGACGAGCAGTACTTC. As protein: CASRTSLTDEQYF.

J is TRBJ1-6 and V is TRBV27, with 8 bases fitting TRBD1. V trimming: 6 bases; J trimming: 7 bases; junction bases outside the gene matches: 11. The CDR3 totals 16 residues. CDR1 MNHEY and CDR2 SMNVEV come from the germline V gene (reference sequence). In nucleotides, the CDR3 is TGTGCCAGCAGCCAAGACCGGGACAGGAAAAATTCACCCCTCCACTTT. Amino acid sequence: CASSQDRDRKNSPLHF.

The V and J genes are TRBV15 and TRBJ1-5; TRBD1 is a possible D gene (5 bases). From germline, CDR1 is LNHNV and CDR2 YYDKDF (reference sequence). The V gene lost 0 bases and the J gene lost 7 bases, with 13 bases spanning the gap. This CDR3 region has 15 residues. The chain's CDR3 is CATSRDRGRVQPQHF. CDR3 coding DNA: TGTGCCACCAGCAGAGATAGAGGCAGGGTACAGCCCCAGCATTTT.

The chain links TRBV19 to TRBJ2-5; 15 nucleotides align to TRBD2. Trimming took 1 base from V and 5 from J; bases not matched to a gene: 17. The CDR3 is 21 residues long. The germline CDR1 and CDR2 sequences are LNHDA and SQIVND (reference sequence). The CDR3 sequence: CASSIVGARTSGRAHLETQYF. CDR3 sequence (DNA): TGTGCCAGTAGTATAGTTGGCGCAAGGACTAGCGGGAGGGCCCATTTGGAGACCCAGTACTTC. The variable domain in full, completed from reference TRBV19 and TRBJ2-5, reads DGGITQSPKYLFRKEGQNVTLSCEQNLNHDAMYWYRQDPGQGLRLIYYSQIVNDFQKGDIAEGYSVSREKKESFPLTVTSAQKNPTAFYLCASSIVGARTSGRAHLETQYFGPGTRLLVL.

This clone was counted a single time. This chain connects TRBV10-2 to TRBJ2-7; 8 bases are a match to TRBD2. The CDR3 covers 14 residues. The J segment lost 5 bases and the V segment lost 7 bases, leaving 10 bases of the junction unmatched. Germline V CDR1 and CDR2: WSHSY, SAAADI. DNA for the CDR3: TGCGCCAGCAAAGAGGGACTAGTTATGGACGAGCAGTACTTC. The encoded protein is CASKEGLVMDEQYF.

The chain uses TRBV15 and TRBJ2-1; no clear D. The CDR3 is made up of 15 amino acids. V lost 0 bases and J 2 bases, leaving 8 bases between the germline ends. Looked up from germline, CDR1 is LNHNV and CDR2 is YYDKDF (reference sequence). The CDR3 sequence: CATSRDNVPYNEQFF. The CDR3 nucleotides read TGTGCCACCAGCAGAGATAATGTTCCCTACAATGAGCAGTTCTTC.

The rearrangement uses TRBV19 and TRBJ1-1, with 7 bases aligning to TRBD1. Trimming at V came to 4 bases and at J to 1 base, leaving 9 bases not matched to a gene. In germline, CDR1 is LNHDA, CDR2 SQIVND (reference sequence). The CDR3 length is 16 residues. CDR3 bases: TGTGCCAGTAGTAGCGACAGGGTTTTGTCGAACACTGAAGCTTTCTTT. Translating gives CASSSDRVLSNTEAFF.

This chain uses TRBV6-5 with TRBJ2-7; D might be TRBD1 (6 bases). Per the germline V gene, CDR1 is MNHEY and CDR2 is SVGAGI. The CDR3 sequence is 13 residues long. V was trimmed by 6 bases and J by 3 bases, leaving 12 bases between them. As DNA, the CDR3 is TGTGCCAGCAGCCGTGGACAGAACTACGAGCAGTACTTC. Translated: CASSRGQNYEQYF.

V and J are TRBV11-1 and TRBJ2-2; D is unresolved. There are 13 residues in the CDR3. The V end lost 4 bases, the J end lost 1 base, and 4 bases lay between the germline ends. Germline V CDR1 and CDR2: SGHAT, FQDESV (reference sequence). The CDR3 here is CASSSRNTGELFF. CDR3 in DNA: TGTGCCAGCAGCTCCCGGAACACCGGGGAGCTGTTTTTT. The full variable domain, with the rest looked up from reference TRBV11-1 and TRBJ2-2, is EAEVAQSPRYKITEKSQAVAFWCDPISGHATLYWYRQILGQGPELLVQFQDESVVDDSQLPKDRFSAERLKGVDSTLKIQPAELGDSAMYLCASSSRNTGELFFGEGSRLTVL.

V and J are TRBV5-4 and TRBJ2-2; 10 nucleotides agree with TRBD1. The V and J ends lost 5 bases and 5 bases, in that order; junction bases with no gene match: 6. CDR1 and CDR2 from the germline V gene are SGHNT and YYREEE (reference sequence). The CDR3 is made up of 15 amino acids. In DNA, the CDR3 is TGTGCCAGCAGTTTACGACAGGGGGCGACCGGGGAGCTGTTTTTT. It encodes CASSLRQGATGELFF. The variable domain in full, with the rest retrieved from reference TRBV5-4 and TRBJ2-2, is ETGVTQSPTHLIKTRGQQVTLRCSSQSGHNTVSWYQQALGQGPQFIFQYYREEENGRGNFPPRFSGLQFPNYSSELNVNALELDDSALYLCASSLRQGATGELFFGEGSRLTVL.

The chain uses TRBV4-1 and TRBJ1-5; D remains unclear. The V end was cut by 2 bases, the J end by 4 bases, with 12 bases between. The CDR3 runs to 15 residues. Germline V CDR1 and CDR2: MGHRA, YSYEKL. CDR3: CASSQFWAENQPQHF. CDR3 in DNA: TGCGCCAGCAGCCAATTTTGGGCAGAGAATCAGCCCCAGCATTTT.

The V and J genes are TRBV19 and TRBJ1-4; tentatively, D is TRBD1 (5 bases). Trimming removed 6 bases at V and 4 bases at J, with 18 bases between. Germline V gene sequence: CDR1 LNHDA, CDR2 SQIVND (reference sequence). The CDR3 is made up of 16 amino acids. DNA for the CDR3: TGTGCCAGTAGCGAGCTGACCCGGGGGGGTAATGAAAAACTGTTTTTT. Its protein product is CASSELTRGGNEKLFF.

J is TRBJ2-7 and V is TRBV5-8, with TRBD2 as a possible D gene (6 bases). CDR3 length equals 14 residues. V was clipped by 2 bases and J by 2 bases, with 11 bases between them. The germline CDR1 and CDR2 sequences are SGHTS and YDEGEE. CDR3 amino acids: CASSFGGLAYEQYF. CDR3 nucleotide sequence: TGTGCCAGCAGCTTCGGGGGATTAGCCTACGAGCAGTACTTC.

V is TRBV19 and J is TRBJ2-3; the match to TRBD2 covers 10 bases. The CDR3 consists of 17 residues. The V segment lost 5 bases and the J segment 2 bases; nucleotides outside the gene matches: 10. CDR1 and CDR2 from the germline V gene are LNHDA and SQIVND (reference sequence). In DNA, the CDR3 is TGTGCCAGTAGTCATAGCGGGAGGTCCGGATACACAGATACGCAGTATTTT. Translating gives CASSHSGRSGYTDTQYF.

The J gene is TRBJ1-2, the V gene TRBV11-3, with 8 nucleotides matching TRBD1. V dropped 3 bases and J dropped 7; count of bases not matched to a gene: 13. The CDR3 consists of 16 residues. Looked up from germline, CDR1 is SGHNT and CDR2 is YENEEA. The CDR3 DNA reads TGTGCCAGCAGCTTCCGCGCCGGACAGGGAATTGGTGGCTACACCTTC. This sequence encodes CASSFRAGQGIGGYTF. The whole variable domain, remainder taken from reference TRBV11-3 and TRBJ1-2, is EAGVVQSPRYKIIEKKQPVAFWCNPISGHNTLYWYLQNLGQGPELLIRYENEEAVDDSQLPKDRFSAERLKGVDSTLKIQPAELGDSAVYLCASSFRAGQGIGGYTFGSGTRLTVV.

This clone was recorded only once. Here the CDR3 reads CASSLRTGYNEQFF. The CDR3 DNA reads TGTGCCAGCAGCTTACGAACAGGCTACAATGAGCAGTTCTTC. This chain joins TRBV13 and TRBJ2-1, with D perhaps TRBD1 (5 bases). Trimming took 2 bases from V and 3 from J, leaving 8 bases between them. Germline V gives CDR1 PRHDT, CDR2 FYEKMQ (reference sequence). The CDR3 consists of 14 residues.

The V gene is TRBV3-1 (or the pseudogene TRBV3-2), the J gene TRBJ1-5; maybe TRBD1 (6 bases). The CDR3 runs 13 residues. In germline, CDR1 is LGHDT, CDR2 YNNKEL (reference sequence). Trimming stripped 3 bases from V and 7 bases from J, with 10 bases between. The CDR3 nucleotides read TGTGCCAGCAGCCAGGGTGGGGGCCAGCCCCAGCATTTT. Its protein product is CASSQGGGQPQHF.

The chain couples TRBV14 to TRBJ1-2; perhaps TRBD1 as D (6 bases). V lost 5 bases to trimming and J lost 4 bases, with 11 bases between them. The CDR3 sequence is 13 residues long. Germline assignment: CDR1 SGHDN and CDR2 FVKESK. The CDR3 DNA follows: TGTGCCAGCAGCATCGACAGGACCTATGGCTACACCTTC. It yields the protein CASSIDRTYGYTF.

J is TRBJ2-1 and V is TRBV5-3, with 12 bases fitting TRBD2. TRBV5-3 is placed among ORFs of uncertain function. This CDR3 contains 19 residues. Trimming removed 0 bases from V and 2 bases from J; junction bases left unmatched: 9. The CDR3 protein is CARSLGLAGVIGPYNEQFF. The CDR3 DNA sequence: TGTGCCAGAAGCTTGGGACTAGCGGGAGTAATCGGCCCCTACAATGAGCAGTTCTTC.